This note documents a single T cell receptor beta chain sequence. The authors combined around 200,000 CFSE-labeled responder cells with around 200,000 irradiated, violet-dye-labeled stimulator cells in plates. At the end of the reaction, proliferating CFSE-low CD3+CD4+ and CD3+CD8+ responders were sorted. The sample originates from a study of graft-versus-host responses after intestinal transplantation. On the study more broadly: The transplants performed in recipients were multivisceral, liver-intestinal, or isolated intestinal.

V gave up 4 bases and J gave up 3 bases; unmatched junction bases: 4. This CDR3 region has 14 residues. Germline CDR1 MNHNS, CDR2 SASEGT. Generated by immunoSEQ multiplex PCR, the TCRdb table keeps only in-frame clones and is missing some. The table has about 20,000 clones, around 42% seen once. The chain recombines TRBV6-1 with TRBJ2-7; 9 bases line up with TRBD2. The sequence was obtained from a human patient who received an intestinal transplant. Sequenced here: alloreactive CD4+ T cells from a mixed lymphocyte reaction culture, sampled before intestinal transplant. The subset is: CFSE-low proliferating T cells sorted from approximately 6-day pre-transplant mixed lymphocyte reaction (GvH or HvG direction). The CDR3 is CASSVWRGGYEQYF. The CDR3 region has the DNA TGTGCCAGCAGTGTTTGGCGGGGGGGCTACGAGCAGTACTTC.